The rows below give T cell receptor beta chains drawn from one sample of a study of blood T cell repertoires in COVID-19. Here immunoSEQ multiplex PCR was the method, and the copy in TCRdb shows in-frame clones only, minus some. Of about 200,000 clones in the sample, roughly 80% were seen once. Sequencing was carried out using PBMCs or T cells enriched from blood (not recorded which). Receptor source: a woman aged 50 to 60 who had been exposed to COVID-19. Each CDR3 is given with its conserved first and last residue. A D gene is named only where the DNA matches it firmly. Expanded clones are given a class, and other clones once, few, many or no size at all.

CDR3nt: TGTGCCAGCGAGGGGGACAGCGATTCACCCCTCCACTTT
CDR3aa: CASEGDSDSPLHF
v_gene: TRBV28
j_gene: TRBJ1-6
abundance: .
d_gene: TRBD1

CDR3nt: TGTGCCAGCTCACCCCAGAATGCTGAAGCTTTCTTT
CDR3aa: CASSPQNAEAFF
v_gene: TRBV18
j_gene: TRBJ1-1
abundance: .
d_gene: .

CDR3nt: TGTGCCAGCAGCCCCTACCCGGACTATGGCTACACCTTC
CDR3aa: CASSPYPDYGYTF
v_gene: TRBV3-1/TRBV3-2
j_gene: TRBJ1-2
abundance: .
d_gene: .

CDR3nt: TGTGCCACCAGCGAGACAGGGGCCCCATTATACAATGAGCAGTTCTTC
CDR3aa: CATSETGAPLYNEQFF
v_gene: TRBV24-1
j_gene: TRBJ2-1
abundance: .
d_gene: TRBD1

CDR3nt: TGTGCCAGCAGTGAAGGGGGGGAGAGCTATGGCTACACCTTC
CDR3aa: CASSEGGESYGYTF
v_gene: TRBV6-1
j_gene: TRBJ1-2
abundance: .
d_gene: .

CDR3nt: TGTGCCAGCAGTCCCGGGACGGGAGATGGCTACACCTTC
CDR3aa: CASSPGTGDGYTF
v_gene: TRBV12-3/TRBV12-4
j_gene: TRBJ1-2
abundance: .
d_gene: .

CDR3nt: TGTGCCAGCACGCCCGGAGGGGTTAATGAAAAACTGTTTTTT
CDR3aa: CASTPGGVNEKLFF
v_gene: TRBV6-5
j_gene: TRBJ1-4
abundance: once
d_gene: .

CDR3nt: TGTGCTAGTGGTCGGGAGTGGGGTGGCTACACCTTC
CDR3aa: CASGREWGGYTF
v_gene: TRBV12-5
j_gene: TRBJ1-2
abundance: .
d_gene: .

CDR3nt: TGCGCCAGCAGCCAAGACGCCGGGGGGAATTCACCCCTCCACTTT
CDR3aa: CASSQDAGGNSPLHF
v_gene: TRBV4-1
j_gene: TRBJ1-6
abundance: .
d_gene: .

CDR3nt: TGTGCCAGTAGTAGAGCTGGAGGCTATGGCTACACCTTC
CDR3aa: CASSRAGGYGYTF
v_gene: TRBV19
j_gene: TRBJ1-2
abundance: few
d_gene: .

CDR3nt: TGTGCCAGCAGTTTGGGGCCACGGACAGGGGTCTACGAGCAGTACTTC
CDR3aa: CASSLGPRTGVYEQYF
v_gene: TRBV28
j_gene: TRBJ2-7
abundance: .
d_gene: TRBD1

CDR3nt: TGTGCCAGTAGTCTAGCGGGGGGCACAGATACGCAGTATTTT
CDR3aa: CASSLAGGTDTQYF
v_gene: TRBV19
j_gene: TRBJ2-3
abundance: once
d_gene: TRBD2

CDR3nt: TGTGCCAGCAGCCCCGCTCCAGGGGCCACTGAAGCTTTCTTT
CDR3aa: CASSPAPGATEAFF
v_gene: TRBV7-9
j_gene: TRBJ1-1
abundance: .
d_gene: .

CDR3nt: TGCAGCGTTGGTACTCTTTTAGGTGCGGTGTTCTTC
CDR3aa: CSVGTLLGAVFF
v_gene: TRBV29-1
j_gene: TRBJ2-1
abundance: .
d_gene: .

CDR3nt: TGTGCCAGCAGCCTGGACCAGTTCACAGATACGCAGTATTTT
CDR3aa: CASSLDQFTDTQYF
v_gene: TRBV5-4
j_gene: TRBJ2-3
abundance: .
d_gene: .

CDR3nt: TGTGCCAGCAGCCGTCAGACAGGCCTCACATTCTACACTGAAGCTTTCTTT
CDR3aa: CASSRQTGLTFYTEAFF
v_gene: TRBV13
j_gene: TRBJ1-1
abundance: .
d_gene: .